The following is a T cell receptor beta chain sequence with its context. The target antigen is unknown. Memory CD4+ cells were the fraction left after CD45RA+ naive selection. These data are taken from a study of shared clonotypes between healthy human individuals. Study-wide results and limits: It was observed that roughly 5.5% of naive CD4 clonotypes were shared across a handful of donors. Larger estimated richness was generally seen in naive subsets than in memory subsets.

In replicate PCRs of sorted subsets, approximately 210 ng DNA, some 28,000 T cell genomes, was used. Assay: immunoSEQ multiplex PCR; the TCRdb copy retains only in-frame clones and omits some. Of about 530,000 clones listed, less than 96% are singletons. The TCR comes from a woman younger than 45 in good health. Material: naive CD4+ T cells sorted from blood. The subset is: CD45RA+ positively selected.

The CDR3 sequence is CSAREAGEQFF. The CDR3, as DNA: TGCAGTGCTAGAGAAGCGGGAGAGCAGTTCTTC. The chain couples TRBV20-1 to TRBJ2-1, with 7 bases that match TRBD2. The CDR3 has 11 residues. Trimming removed 0 bases from V and 10 bases from J; junction bases left unmatched: 0. CDR1 is DFQATT, CDR2 SNEGSKA, per germline (reference sequence).